Listed here are 30 T cell receptor beta chains from one sample, sequenced in a study of cytomegalovirus exposure and HLA in healthy donors. The PCR had 60 Vbeta and 13 Jbeta primers. Only in-frame clones appear in the TCRdb table, and some are missing; sequencing was by immunoSEQ multiplex PCR. Of 100,000 to 150,000 clones in the sample, around 69% are singletons; the top ten hold roughly 3%. Material for sequencing was PBMCs. These receptors originate from a human donor in good health.

This clone was detected once. The gene calls are TRBV11-2 and TRBJ1-2; D call uncertain. This CDR3 has 13 amino acids. The germline V gene encodes CDR1 SGHAT and CDR2 FQNNGV. Trimming cost V 2 bases and J 8 bases, with 12 bases left between them. CDR3 residues: CASSLRGLEGYTF. The CDR3 nucleotides read TGTGCCAGCAGCTTACGGGGTCTCGAGGGCTACACCTTC.

The chain combines TRBV5-4 with TRBJ2-1; perhaps TRBD2 as D (5 bases). The germline V gene encodes CDR1 SGHNT and CDR2 YYREEE (reference sequence). Trimming shortened V by 3 bases and J by 5 bases, and 21 bases separated the two germline ends. This CDR3 has 17 amino acids. CDR3 DNA sequence: TGTGCCAGCAGCTCACCCGCGGCTGGACTGCTAAACAATGAGCAGTTCTTC. Translation: CASSSPAAGLLNNEQFF.

This clone occurred once. The gene calls are TRBV9 and TRBJ2-5; 7 bases match TRBD2. Germline CDR1 and CDR2: SGDLS and YYNGEE. The CDR3 covers 16 residues. V trimming: 0 bases; J trimming: 2 bases; junction bases outside the gene matches: 7. CDR3 DNA sequence: TGTGCCAGCAGCGTAGCTACGGGGAGGGGTCAAGAGACCCAGTACTTC. This encodes CASSVATGRGQETQYF.

This chain joins TRBV7-2 and TRBJ2-3, with a possible D match to TRBD2 (5 bases). Germline V gene sequence: CDR1 SGHTA, CDR2 FQGNSA. V lost 5 bases and J 10 bases, leaving 13 bases between the germline ends. The CDR3 has 12 residues. Here the CDR3 DNA reads TGTGCCAGCAGCCTCAACGGGGTGGCGCAGTATTTT. It is translated as CASSLNGVAQYF.

CDR3 coding DNA: TGTGCCAGCGGTCGTGCGGGAAGCTCTGGGGCCAACGTCCTGACTTTC. It encodes CASGRAGSSGANVLTF. The chain employs TRBV28 and TRBJ2-6; a possible D gene is TRBD2 (6 bases). V lost 8 bases, J lost 0 bases, and 14 bases lay in between. CDR3 length equals 16 residues. Germline lookup yields CDR1 MDHEN and CDR2 SYDVKM.

A word on this clone: This same CDR3 is encoded by further DNA sequences in the sample. The chain uses TRBV6-6 and TRBJ1-2; maybe TRBD1 (5 bases). This CDR3 contains 15 residues. The germline V and J ends were trimmed by 0 bases and 2 bases, with 10 bases remaining between them. From germline, CDR1 is MNHNY and CDR2 SVGAGI (reference sequence). The CDR3 sequence: CASSYSGGANYGYTF. The DNA of the CDR3 is TGTGCCAGCAGTTACTCGGGGGGTGCCAACTATGGCTACACCTTC.

Concerning this clone: At one end the junction does not follow the germline gene, possibly because of a read error. Additional DNA sequences in this sample encode the identical CDR3. The chain has TRBV6-6 and TRBJ2-1; TRBD2 agrees at 10 bases. The CDR3 is made up of 15 amino acids. Per the germline V gene, CDR1 is MNHNY and CDR2 is SVGAGI (reference sequence). The CDR3 sequence: CASSQLAGRYNEQFF. CDR3 DNA sequence: TGCGCCAGCAGTCAACTAGCGGGGCGCTACAATGAGCAGTTCTTC.

This clone was picked up one time. This chain joins TRBV2 and TRBJ2-1; 7 bases line up with TRBD1. Trimming took 2 bases from V and 7 from J; bases not matched to a gene: 11. CDR3 length equals 16 residues. CDR1 SNHLY and CDR2 FYNNEI come from the germline V gene. CDR3 loop: CASSEPTGPRGNEQFF. In DNA, the CDR3 is TGTGCCAGCAGTGAACCGACAGGGCCCAGGGGGAATGAGCAGTTCTTC.

This rearrangement joins TRBV5-1 to TRBJ2-7; no reliable D call. Germline V lookup: CDR1 SGHRS, CDR2 YFSETQ. Trimming took off 3 bases at V and 7 bases at J, with 14 bases between the two ends. The CDR3 is made up of 13 amino acids. CDR3 DNA sequence: TGCGCCAGCAGCTCCCTATTGAGTCGGGAGCAGTACTTC. It codes for CASSSLLSREQYF. The full variable domain, in which reference TRBV5-1 and TRBJ2-7 provide the parts outside the CDR3, is KAGVTQTPRYLIKTRGQQVTLSCSPISGHRSVSWYQQTPGQGLQFLFEYFSETQRNKGNFPGRFSGRQFSNSRSEMNVSTLELGDSALYLCASSSLLSREQYFGPGTRLTVT.

J is TRBJ2-7 and V is TRBV6-6; 8 bases are shared with TRBD2. The CDR3 is 15 amino acids. CDR1 is MNHNY and CDR2 is SVGAGI in the germline V gene (reference sequence). With 6 bases clipped from V and 6 bases from J, the junction kept 13 bases outside the gene matches. Here the CDR3 reads CASSPVGRGAFEQYF. In DNA, the CDR3 is TGTGCCAGCAGCCCTGTCGGGCGGGGGGCCTTCGAGCAGTACTTC.

The chain employs TRBV23-1 and TRBJ2-5; weak D call: TRBD2 (6 bases). The J call is in doubt because the DNA end fits TRBJ2-7 better. TRBV23-1 is an ORF, with its function uncertain. The CDR3 is made up of 15 amino acids. The CDR3 protein is CAGGASKRPTYEQYF. Written as DNA, the CDR3 is TGCGCCGGCGGGGCATCCAAAAGACCCACATACGAGCAGTACTTC.

This chain links TRBV19 with TRBJ1-2; D perhaps matches TRBD1 (5 bases). Germline V gene lookup returns CDR1 LNHDA and CDR2 SQIVND (reference sequence). This CDR3 has 15 residues. The ends were cut back, 5 bases at V and 2 bases at J, with 15 bases in the middle. DNA of the CDR3: TGTGCCAGTAGTGCGCTGACAGTAACCAACTATGGCTACACCTTC. Protein: CASSALTVTNYGYTF.

This clone came up once. J is TRBJ1-1 and V is TRBV30; D gene uncertain. Germline V CDR1 and CDR2: GTSNPN, SVGIG (reference sequence). V was trimmed by 4 bases and J by 5 bases, leaving 11 bases between them. The length of the CDR3 is 12 residues. The CDR3 reads CAWTTRVTEAFF. CDR3 bases: TGTGCCTGGACCACGAGGGTAACTGAAGCTTTCTTT.

The rearrangement uses TRBV6-5 and TRBJ1-5; D ambiguous. The V gene's germline CDR1 is MNHEY and CDR2 SVGAGI. The CDR3 has 13 residues. Trimming left V 0 bases short and J 6 bases short, with 6 bases between. CDR3 sequence reads: CASSYSFVQPQHF. As DNA, the CDR3 is TGTGCCAGCAGTTACTCTTTCGTTCAGCCCCAGCATTTT.

The CDR3 DNA is TGTGCCAGCAGCTCTCGGTGGGGTAGCGGGAGATTCACAGATACGCAGTATTTT. It yields the protein CASSSRWGSGRFTDTQYF. The genes are TRBV7-2 and TRBJ2-3; 9 bases line up with TRBD2. The V gene end was trimmed by 4 bases and the J gene end by 2 bases; junction bases not matched to a gene: 13. The CDR3 contains 18 residues. The germline V gene has CDR1 SGHTA and CDR2 FQGNSA.

The rearrangement uses TRBV5-1 and TRBJ1-2, with D perhaps matching TRBD1 (6 bases). Germline CDR1 is SGHRS and CDR2 is YFSETQ. Deletions cut 0 bases from V and 4 bases from J, with 10 bases between. The CDR3 length is 14 residues. The CDR3: CASSLEAGAYGYTF. The CDR3 coding sequence is TGCGCCAGCAGCTTGGAGGCAGGGGCCTATGGCTACACCTTC.

This clone came up a few times. The genes are TRBV4-2 and TRBJ2-1, with 10 bases aligning to TRBD2. Germline V CDR1 and CDR2: LGHNA, YNFKEQ. The trim removed 0 bases at V and 7 bases at J, leaving 6 bases unmatched. This CDR3 comprises 16 residues. CDR3 protein: CASSQDLAGVGNEQFF. The CDR3 nucleotides read TGTGCCAGCAGCCAAGATCTAGCGGGAGTGGGGAATGAGCAGTTCTTC.

V gene TRBV19 combines with J gene TRBJ1-6; 10 positions match TRBD1. The V gene's germline CDR1 is LNHDA and CDR2 SQIVND (reference sequence). Trimming at V came to 5 bases and at J to 8 bases, leaving 3 bases not matched to a gene. The CDR3 sequence is 14 residues long. CDR3 DNA sequence: TGTGCCAGTAGTGCGGACAGGGGGGATTCACCCCTCCACTTT. Its protein is CASSADRGDSPLHF.

The rearrangement joins TRBV28 to TRBJ2-7; D not resolved. Looked up from germline, CDR1 is MDHEN and CDR2 is SYDVKM. The CDR3 has 16 residues. Trimming shortened V by 5 bases and J by 0 bases, and 17 bases separated the two germline ends. The CDR3 protein is CASSHHYATSSYEQYF. The CDR3 coding sequence is TGTGCCAGCAGTCACCACTACGCGACGAGCTCCTACGAGCAGTACTTC.

V usage is TRBV7-7 and J usage is TRBJ2-1; 10 positions match TRBD2. Germline-derived CDR1 and CDR2 are SSHAT and FNYEAQ (reference sequence). V dropped 2 bases and J dropped 7; count of bases not matched to a gene: 5. The CDR3 extends over 15 amino acids. CDR3 sequence reads: CASSLSSGSGNEQFF. The CDR3 nucleotides read TGTGCCAGCAGCTTATCTAGCGGGAGTGGGAATGAGCAGTTCTTC.

This clone was detected only a few times. The V call is TRBV4-1, the J call TRBJ1-2, with a tentative D call TRBD1 (5 bases). The ends were cut back, 1 base at V and 4 bases at J, with 16 bases in the middle. The CDR3 is 16 residues long. Germline V gene sequence: CDR1 MGHRA, CDR2 YSYEKL. As DNA, the CDR3 is TGCGCCAGCAGCCAAGGGTTAGACAGCTTAACCTATGGCTACACCTTC. Its protein product is CASSQGLDSLTYGYTF.

The chain joins TRBV7-9 to TRBJ1-1, with a tentative D call TRBD1 (5 bases). Germline assignment: CDR1 SEHNR and CDR2 FQNEAQ (reference sequence). This CDR3 comprises 15 residues. Trimming cost V 5 bases and J 0 bases, with 13 bases left between them. DNA for the CDR3: TGTGCCAGCAGCCCCCCGACAGTTATGAACACTGAAGCTTTCTTT. Translation gives CASSPPTVMNTEAFF.

This chain joins TRBV28 and TRBJ1-3, with D perhaps matching TRBD1 (5 bases). V lost 8 bases and J lost 4, with 12 bases in between. This CDR3 region has 13 residues. Germline assignment: CDR1 MDHEN and CDR2 SYDVKM. CDR3 loop: CASLGGSGNTIYF. The CDR3 nucleotides are TGTGCCAGCTTGGGGGGGTCAGGAAACACCATATATTTT.

This rearrangement joins TRBV28 to TRBJ2-5; TRBD1 matches at 7 bases. After removal of 8 bases from V and 5 bases from J, the junction contained 8 bases not matched to a gene. The germline V gene has CDR1 MDHEN and CDR2 SYDVKM. CDR3 length: 13 amino acids. CDR3 bases: TGTGCCAGCGGGGGACAGTGGCTCGAGACCCAGTACTTC. Residues: CASGGQWLETQYF.

The rearrangement joins TRBV5-5 to TRBJ1-5, with D unresolved. The CDR3 is made up of 15 amino acids. Germline V CDR1 and CDR2: SGHKS, YYEKEE (reference sequence). V lost 1 base, J lost 3 bases, and 11 bases lay in between. In nucleotides, the CDR3 is TGTGCCAGCAGCTTGCTGGTCAGTCTCAATCAGCCCCAGCATTTT. This translates into CASSLLVSLNQPQHF.

The V and J genes are TRBV5-1 and TRBJ2-2, with a tentative D call TRBD1 (6 bases). CDR1 and CDR2 (germline): SGHRS, YFSETQ. The CDR3 is 15 residues long. The V end was cut by 4 bases, the J end by 0 bases, with 10 bases between. CDR3 sequence: CASSLTGANTGELFF. The CDR3 coding sequence is TGCGCCAGCAGCCTGACAGGCGCGAACACCGGGGAGCTGTTTTTT.

This sequence joins TRBV9 and TRBJ2-6; possibly TRBD1 for D (7 bases). Trimming removed 4 bases from V and 0 bases from J, with 20 bases in between. CDR1 is SGDLS and CDR2 is YYNGEE in the germline V gene. The CDR3 has 19 residues. Here the CDR3 reads CASSTPRAGGPSGANVLTF. As DNA, the CDR3 is TGTGCCAGCAGCACCCCTCGGGCAGGGGGGCCCTCTGGGGCCAACGTCCTGACTTTC.

The chain employs TRBV5-4 and TRBJ2-2; D gene unclear. V lost 1 base to trimming and J lost 7 bases, with 11 bases between them. This CDR3 spans 14 amino acids. Germline lookup yields CDR1 SGHNT and CDR2 YYREEE (reference sequence). DNA of the CDR3: TGTGCCAGCAGCTTGCGCTCGCGTGGCGGGGAGCTGTTTTTT. Amino acids: CASSLRSRGGELFF.

V gene TRBV12-5 combines with J gene TRBJ1-3; D not certain. CDR1 is LGHNT, CDR2 FRNRAP, per germline. This CDR3 region has 15 residues. Trimming removed 5 bases at V and 0 bases at J, with 11 bases between. CDR3 amino acids: CASGPYSGSGNTIYF. The CDR3 DNA reads as TGTGCTAGTGGTCCTTACTCTGGCTCTGGAAACACCATATATTTT.

The chain uses TRBV19 and TRBJ2-1; D is unclear. The CDR3 extends over 13 amino acids. V dropped 5 bases and J dropped 7 bases, with 12 bases sitting between them. Germline values: CDR1 LNHDA, CDR2 SQIVND (reference sequence). The chain's CDR3 is CASSAQARNEQFF. CDR3 DNA: TGTGCCAGTAGTGCACAAGCCAGGAATGAGCAGTTCTTC.